This section outlines one T cell receptor beta chain sequence together with its context. Antigen: not known. The sample is drawn from a study of identifying expanded T cells in peripheral blood. The study, taken as a whole, reports: Differentially abundant clones: 1 to 1.5 between replicates, about 15 at 2 to 3 weeks, 19 to 20 at four. Variance in clone template counts between roughly 2-week samples significantly increased with total template count across all healthy donors.

Healthy donors had no documented immune events, such as infections, while sampled. The CDR3 loop spans 14 amino acids. Germline V gives CDR1 LNHDA, CDR2 SQIVND (reference sequence). Trimming removed 1 base at V and 2 bases at J, with 8 bases between. Sequenced by immunoSEQ multiplex PCR; TCRdb stores in-frame clones only, minus some. The sample yields about 130,000 clones, 86% seen once. This receptor was taken from a person aged 18 to 75 in good health. The chain combines TRBV19 with TRBJ1-2; D ambiguous. The specimen sequenced was blood. CDR3: CASSIGPGNYGYTF. The CDR3 DNA is TGTGCCAGTAGTATAGGCCCAGGAAACTATGGCTACACCTTC.